This T cell receptor beta chain emerged from a study of CD8 T cells in ankylosing spondylitis (dated by TCRdb to 2016 to 2017). Context from the whole study: The study set out to find disease-linked TCR variants by profiling T cell receptor beta repertoires in ankylosing spondylitis patients and healthy donors. The full study cohort comprised 25 or so ankylosing spondylitis patients and about 110 healthy donors. Peripheral blood was sampled, and synovial fluid was additionally collected from ankylosing spondylitis patients.

The paper's findings and limits, for the study overall: According to the report, matched synovial fluid samples from ankylosing spondylitis patients were significantly enriched for the disease-linked clones. A TCR beta motif of eight highly homologous amino acid variants appeared characteristic of blood from ankylosing spondylitis patients. The disease-linked clones showed a CD8+ phenotype and occurred at relatively low frequencies in peripheral blood. Some motif variants were previously reported in synovial fluid and blood of reactive arthritis patients, suggesting common disease-initiation mechanisms.

CDR1 and CDR2 are read off the germline V gene as MGHDK and SYGVNS. Inclusive of the bounding cysteine and phenylalanine, the CDR3 is 13 residues long. The entry retains the CDR3 DNA only, 39 bases that are in frame from base 1. The V end loses 3 bases and the J end loses 8 bases, and a stretch of 10 bases separates them. Sequenced on an Illumina HiSeq 2500. Quantitative 5'-RACE with molecular barcodes was the method used to prepare the TCR beta libraries. As for the original processing: Disease-linked TCR variants were identified with a new computational method built on a probabilistic model of VDJ rearrangement. Using fastp at Q25 and MiXCR, TCRdb reprocessed the public reads and kept productive beta chains. Identical CDR3 proteins give one entry, which carries the most common genes and DNA. V and J calls and clone size were set by TCRdb, not the authors. The sample profile shows about 700,000 distinct CDR3 sequences; around 17% of them were found once. The top ten hold 15% to 20% of the sample.

With respect to this clonotype: Its antigen remains undetermined. Base qualities are not at hand, and no much larger clone is one base apart.

The TCR sequence derives from a male donor with ankylosing spondylitis. Sequencing input: blood, either unsorted or a sorted T cell fraction (not recorded which). The chain is assembled from TRBV25-1 and TRBJ1-4; the D gene lacks a confident call. In nucleotide form, the sequence is TGTGCCAGCAGTGAGGCAGTGGGAGAAAAACTGTTTTTT. It translates as CASSEAVGEKLFF.